Each of the 23 T cell receptor beta chains below was sequenced from the same sample in a study of T-cell memory formation after mild COVID-19. TCRdb re-called the 5' RACE reads with MiXCR, one entry per CDR3 protein. The profile shows about 90,000 distinct CDR3 sequences, over 12% of them singletons. The sequenced sample was PBMCs or a T cell subset sorted from them (not recorded which). These receptors all come from a man aged 18 to 30 who had mild COVID-19 (a few samples of this study predate the infection). Cell type and time point are not known.

The rearrangement uses TRBV4-1 and TRBJ2-7; 10 bases agree with TRBD1. J was trimmed by 4 bases and V by 4 bases; bases with no gene match: 7. CDR1 is MGHRA, CDR2 YSYEKL, per germline. This CDR3 is built from 15 residues. CDR3 in DNA: TGCGCCAGCAGCCCGAGACAGGGGGCGGCGTACGAGCAGTACGTC. It is translated as CASSPRQGAAYEQYV.

In this sample, this clonotype turned up many times. The chain combines TRBV3-1 with TRBJ2-1, with unresolved D. CDR1 is LGHDT, CDR2 YNNKEL, per germline (reference sequence). The CDR3 is made up of 15 amino acids. Between the trimmed V and J ends, which lost 4 bases and 2 bases, there was a span of 12 bases. DNA of the CDR3: TGTGCCAGCAGCCTAGGCGACCGGACCTACAATGAGCAGTTCTTC. Protein sequence: CASSLGDRTYNEQFF.

There are a few counts of this clonotype. V gene TRBV7-9 combines with J gene TRBJ2-7; D possibly corresponds to TRBD2 (6 bases). The V gene lost 3 bases and the J gene lost 0 bases, with 12 bases spanning the gap. This CDR3 has 15 amino acids. Germline CDR1 is SEHNR and CDR2 is FQNEAQ (reference sequence). Written as DNA, the CDR3 is TGTGCCAGCAGCTTCACTACGGAGGGCTCCTACGAGCAGTACTTC. This encodes CASSFTTEGSYEQYF.

This clonotype was seen only a few times. The J gene is TRBJ1-1, the V gene TRBV2; a possible D gene is TRBD1 (5 bases). Germline CDR1 and CDR2: SNHLY and FYNNEI. CDR3 length equals 13 residues. With 7 bases removed from V and 1 base from J, the gap between germline ends came to 10 bases. CDR3 DNA: TGTGCCAGCAATGGAGGGGAGAACACTGAAGCTTTCTTT. Residues: CASNGGENTEAFF.

This clonotype was found a few times. The chain combines TRBV20-1 with TRBJ2-1; D not resolved. The CDR3 spans 13 residues. Trimming pared 3 bases from V and 5 bases from J, leaving 11 bases between. Per germline, CDR1 DFQATT and CDR2 SNEGSKA (reference sequence). The chain's CDR3 is CSASPFRDNEQFF. As DNA, the CDR3 is TGCAGTGCTAGTCCTTTCCGAGACAATGAGCAGTTCTTC.

The chain employs TRBV7-2 and TRBJ2-1, with 9 bases that match TRBD2. From germline, CDR1 is SGHTA and CDR2 FQGNSA. With V trimmed by 1 base and J by 4 bases, 2 bases remained unmatched. This CDR3 region has 15 residues. CDR3 region: CASSLEAGGYNEQFF. CDR3 nucleotide sequence: TGTGCCAGCAGCTTAGAGGCGGGGGGGTACAATGAGCAGTTCTTC.

This clonotype was observed a handful of times. The chain links TRBV7-9 to TRBJ1-5; D possibly corresponds to TRBD1 (6 bases). The V and J ends lost 5 bases and 6 bases respectively, with 23 bases between them. Germline V gene lookup returns CDR1 SEHNR and CDR2 FQNEAQ (reference sequence). The CDR3 runs to 17 residues. Written as DNA, the CDR3 is TGTGCCAGCAGCACGACGACAGGATGGCGGGCTGGTCAGCCCCAGCATTTT. Its translation: CASSTTTGWRAGQPQHF.

This clonotype turned up a few times. The rearrangement uses TRBV7-6 and TRBJ1-5; no clear D gene. Trimming cost V 1 base and J 6 bases, with 10 bases left between them. Germline CDR1 and CDR2: SGHVS and FNYEAQ. The CDR3 covers 14 residues. CDR3 sequence: CASSLGWGGQPQHF. CDR3 coding DNA: TGTGCCAGCAGCTTAGGCTGGGGAGGTCAGCCCCAGCATTTT.

The chain combines TRBV5-1 with TRBJ1-1; no clear D. V gave up 6 bases and J gave up 0 bases, with 9 bases separating them. The CDR3 has 13 residues. Germline values: CDR1 SGHRS, CDR2 YFSETQ. The CDR3 sequence: CASTRSMNTEAFF. In DNA form, the CDR3 reads TGCGCCAGCACTCGATCCATGAACACTGAAGCTTTCTTT.

The V call is TRBV4-3, the J call TRBJ2-7; no clear D gene. Germline lookup yields CDR1 LGHNA and CDR2 YSLEER. The CDR3 runs 13 residues. V gave up 0 bases and J gave up 4 bases, with 7 bases separating them. The CDR3 reads CASSQDLFYEQYF. The CDR3 DNA is TGCGCCAGCAGCCAAGATCTGTTTTACGAGCAGTACTTC.

The chain carries TRBV5-6 and TRBJ2-1; D is possibly TRBD1 (5 bases). The CDR3 runs to 17 residues. Between the trimmed V and J ends, which lost 0 bases and 5 bases, there was a span of 18 bases. Germline CDR1 reads SGHDT; CDR2 reads YYEEEE. The CDR3 DNA reads as TGTGCCAGCAGCTTGGCCGGTATAGGGGAAGTAGACAATGAGCAGTTCTTC. Protein: CASSLAGIGEVDNEQFF.

V is TRBV4-3 and J is TRBJ2-1; 12 bases are a match to TRBD2. Germline lookup yields CDR1 LGHNA and CDR2 YSLEER. The CDR3 consists of 17 residues. Trimming took 0 bases from V and 7 from J; bases not matched to a gene: 7. CDR3 protein: CASSQDDALAGGNEQFF. In nucleotides, the CDR3 is TGCGCCAGCAGCCAAGATGATGCACTAGCGGGGGGTAATGAGCAGTTCTTC.

The table lists this clonotype with many counts. The chain has TRBV29-1 and TRBJ2-3; 8 bases align to TRBD2. CDR1 and CDR2 from the germline V gene are SQVTM and ANQGSEA. Trimming took 7 bases from V and 2 from J; bases not matched to a gene: 8. The length of the CDR3 is 14 residues. The CDR3 DNA sequence: TGCAGCGATAGCGGGACGGAATACACAGATACGCAGTATTTT. This encodes CSDSGTEYTDTQYF.

On this clonotype itself: A read error may produce the germline difference seen at one junction end. The V and J genes are TRBV20-1 and TRBJ1-5, with D maybe TRBD1 (5 bases). Germline V gene sequence: CDR1 DFQATT, CDR2 SNEGSKA (reference sequence). The CDR3 length is 13 residues. The CDR3 coding sequence is TGCATTGCTACCAGGGTTTCGGGTCAGCCCCAGCATTTT. Its translation: CIATRVSGQPQHF.

This clonotype has only a few counts. This chain joins TRBV7-9 and TRBJ1-2, with unresolved D. Trimming removed 0 bases from V and 3 bases from J, with 8 bases in between. The V gene's germline CDR1 is SEHNR and CDR2 FQNEAQ (reference sequence). The CDR3 totals 14 residues. CDR3 nucleotides: TGTGCCAGCAGCTTAGCCCCCGGGTACTATGGCTACACCTTC. This gives the protein CASSLAPGYYGYTF.

This rearrangement joins TRBV18 to TRBJ2-7; 8 bases align to TRBD1. V dropped 3 bases and J dropped 5; count of bases not matched to a gene: 15. Germline CDR1 reads KGHSH; CDR2 reads LQKENI. The CDR3 contains 17 residues. CDR3: CASSPSNYGQGIDEQYF. For the CDR3, the DNA is TGTGCCAGCTCACCGTCGAATTACGGACAGGGAATCGACGAGCAGTACTTC. Full variable domain (missing parts from reference TRBV18 and TRBJ2-7): NAGVMQNPRHLVRRRGQEARLRCSPMKGHSHVYWYRQLPEEGLKFMVYLQKENIIDESGMPKERFSAEFPKEGPSILRIQQVVRGDSAAYFCASSPSNYGQGIDEQYFGPGTRLTVT.

The chain carries TRBV4-2 and TRBJ2-7; tentative D call: TRBD2 (6 bases). CDR3 size: 15 residues. Deletions cut 0 bases from V and 3 bases from J, with 12 bases between. Germline CDR1 and CDR2: LGHNA and YNFKEQ. Here the CDR3 reads CASSQDLAQFYEQYF. The CDR3 coding sequence is TGTGCCAGCAGCCAAGACCTAGCGCAATTCTACGAGCAGTACTTC.

The rearrangement uses TRBV7-9 and TRBJ1-1; 9 bases line up with TRBD1. Losses at the gene ends were 6 bases for V and 0 bases for J; bases not matched to a gene: 5. The CDR3 is made up of 15 amino acids. In germline, CDR1 is SEHNR, CDR2 FQNEAQ (reference sequence). CDR3: CASRRQGEMNTEAFF. CDR3 sequence (DNA): TGTGCCAGCAGAAGACAGGGGGAAATGAACACTGAAGCTTTCTTT.

The V gene is TRBV11-2, the J gene TRBJ2-1; 9 bases map to TRBD2. V shed 1 base, J shed 7 bases, and the junction held 11 bases outside the gene matches. Germline CDR1 reads SGHAT; CDR2 reads FQNNGV. The CDR3 has 17 amino acids. CDR3 nucleotide sequence: TGTGCCAGCAGCTTAGGGCGGCTAGCGGGGACGGGGAATGAGCAGTTCTTC. It encodes CASSLGRLAGTGNEQFF.

The chain couples TRBV12-3 or TRBV12-4 to TRBJ1-5; weak D call: TRBD1 (5 bases). This CDR3 has 14 amino acids. The V gene lost 2 bases and the J gene lost 6 bases, with 11 bases spanning the gap. In DNA, the CDR3 is TGTGCCAGCAGTTTAAGGCAGGGTGGTCAGCCCCAGCATTTT. Translating it yields CASSLRQGGQPQHF.

This clonotype showed up just a few times. This CDR3 is CASSSRDTTDTQYF. CDR3 nucleotide sequence: TGTGCCAGCAGTTCACGGGACACCACAGATACGCAGTATTTT. V is TRBV27 and J is TRBJ2-3; tentative D call: TRBD1 (6 bases). The germline gives CDR1 MNHEY, CDR2 SMNVEV (reference sequence). The CDR3 covers 14 residues. V lost 4 bases, J lost 2 bases, and 10 bases lay in between.

This clonotype was counted at least ten times. This sequence joins TRBV19 and TRBJ2-5; D gene unclear. The V end was cut by 4 bases, the J end by 5 bases, with 8 bases between. The CDR3 extends over 12 amino acids. CDR1 and CDR2 from the germline V gene are LNHDA and SQIVND (reference sequence). CDR3 nucleotides: TGTGCCAGTAGTAGGTGGCGGGAGACCCAGTACTTC. Its protein product is CASSRWRETQYF.

The chain recombines TRBV4-3 with TRBJ2-3; weak D call: TRBD1 (5 bases). The CDR3 is 15 amino acids. Germline CDR1 LGHNA, CDR2 YSLEER. Trimming took off 8 bases at V and 1 base at J, with 16 bases between the two ends. CDR3 bases: TGCGCCAGCCGCCGAGGAAGGGGTGGCACAGATACGCAGTATTTT. Residues: CASRRGRGGTDTQYF.